This T cell receptor beta chain comes out of a study of Graves' ophthalmopathy and Graves' hyperthyroidism. Amplified TCR beta CDR3 regions were obtained using RNA transcripts as template. First-round RT-PCR relied on HTBI primers, and a second-round multiplex PCR came next. MiXCR, run by TCRdb on the multiplex PCR reads, gives a single entry per CDR3 protein. The sample holds hundreds of thousands of distinct CDR3 sequences; 22% are singletons and the top ten take more than 5.5%. The table lists this clonotype with many counts. Its antigen is as yet unknown. Hyperthyroidism patients had new diagnoses, durations under 2 months, and ages of 18 to 65. Points from the study as a whole: Blood also contained most of the expanded thyroid clonotypes above 0.001 frequency. The study's model predicted ophthalmopathy progression at 70.59% sensitivity and 72% to 75% specificity.

Per germline, CDR1 SGHTA and CDR2 FQGNSA. This CDR3 is built from 15 residues. Trimming took 3 bases from V and 0 from J; bases not matched to a gene: 5. This TCR was sampled from a woman younger than 35 with stable Graves' hyperthyroidism. Some clones in this sample may be carry-over from other donors' samples. The specimen was peripheral blood. The chain is built from TRBV7-2 and TRBJ2-7; TRBD2 aligns across 7 bases. The CDR3 nucleotides are TGTGCCAGCAGCTTTACAGCGGGAAGCTCCTACGAGCAGTACTTC. It encodes CASSFTAGSSYEQYF.